The 31 T cell receptor beta chains listed next were all sequenced from one sample in a study of shared clonotypes between healthy human individuals. Clones were read by immunoSEQ multiplex PCR, and TCRdb kept only the in-frame ones, dropping some. The sample has about 600,000 clones, around 97% seen once. Sequenced: naive CD4+ T cells sorted from blood. Regarding subset: CD45RA+ positively selected. Receptor source: a woman in her 30s in good health.

The CDR3 sequence is CASSPSAGVMDTQYF. The DNA for the CDR3 is TGTGCCAGCTCACCATCAGCGGGAGTAATGGATACGCAGTATTTT. This rearrangement joins TRBV18 to TRBJ2-3; 8 positions agree with TRBD2. V shed 2 bases and J 6 bases; nucleotides not matched to a gene: 7. Germline V gene data show CDR1 as KGHSH and CDR2 as LQKENI. This CDR3 contains 15 residues.

The chain combines TRBV18 with TRBJ2-2, with D unclear. The V end was cut by 7 bases, the J end by 6 bases, with 3 bases between. The CDR3 extends over 10 amino acids. In germline, CDR1 is KGHSH, CDR2 LQKENI. The CDR3 is CASYAGELFF. In nucleotides, the CDR3 is TGTGCCAGCTATGCCGGGGAGCTGTTTTTT.

The chain is built from TRBV2 and TRBJ2-2; D unclear. The V gene lost 4 bases and the J gene lost 2 bases, with 8 bases spanning the gap. Per germline, CDR1 SNHLY and CDR2 FYNNEI. This CDR3 has 14 amino acids. Here the CDR3 reads CASSVNLNTGELFF. The CDR3 DNA reads as TGTGCCAGCAGTGTTAACCTTAACACCGGGGAGCTGTTTTTT.

The count of this clone is one. The V call is TRBV6-6, the J call TRBJ2-1; a possible D gene is TRBD2 (6 bases). The V end lost 5 bases, the J end lost 8 bases, and 16 bases lay between the germline ends. Per the germline V gene, CDR1 is MNHNY and CDR2 is SVGAGI (reference sequence). The CDR3 covers 14 residues. Here the CDR3 reads CASSAPGLMHEQFF. The DNA of the CDR3 is TGTGCCAGCAGTGCCCCGGGACTGATGCATGAGCAGTTCTTC.

The V call is TRBV5-1, the J call TRBJ1-2; D perhaps matches TRBD1 (6 bases). Trimming removed 0 bases at V and 5 bases at J, with 11 bases between. CDR1 is SGHRS and CDR2 is YFSETQ in the germline V gene. The CDR3 contains 14 residues. CDR3 sequence (DNA): TGCGCCAGCAGCTTGGACAGGGCGCAATATGGCTACACCTTC. Encoded protein: CASSLDRAQYGYTF.

The chain employs TRBV28 and TRBJ1-3; D gene unclear. This CDR3 is built from 15 residues. V was clipped by 1 base and J by 4 bases, with 11 bases between them. Germline lookup yields CDR1 MDHEN and CDR2 SYDVKM. CDR3 bases: TGTGCCAGCAGTTTATTCCCTACTGCCGGAAACACCATATATTTT. Encoded protein: CASSLFPTAGNTIYF.

This clone was observed a handful of times. The chain employs TRBV4-1 and TRBJ1-2; 11 bases are shared with TRBD1. The CDR3 contains 14 residues. CDR1 MGHRA and CDR2 YSYEKL come from the germline V gene. V shed 4 bases and J 6 bases; nucleotides not matched to a gene: 4. The CDR3 sequence: CASSRSDRGHGYTF. The CDR3 DNA follows: TGCGCCAGCAGCCGATCGGACAGGGGGCATGGCTACACCTTC.

This rearrangement joins TRBV2 to TRBJ2-7; TRBD1 matches at 11 bases. Germline CDR1 is SNHLY and CDR2 is FYNNEI. This CDR3 has 14 amino acids. The ends lost 7 bases at V and 3 bases at J; junction bases unmatched: 5. The chain's CDR3 is CASNGQGADYEQYF. In nucleotides, the CDR3 is TGTGCCAGCAACGGACAGGGGGCCGACTACGAGCAGTACTTC.

This rearrangement joins TRBV5-1 to TRBJ2-2; TRBD2 aligns across 13 bases. CDR1 is SGHRS, CDR2 YFSETQ, per germline. The junction had 5 bases not matched to a gene; V was cut back by 4 bases and J by 5 bases. This CDR3 spans 16 amino acids. The CDR3 here is CASSGGLAGRTGELFF. The CDR3 nucleotides read TGCGCCAGCAGCGGGGGACTAGCGGGGAGGACCGGGGAGCTGTTTTTT.

The rearrangement links TRBV14 to TRBJ2-5, with 7 bases fitting TRBD1. V lost 4 bases and J lost 0; bases outside the gene matches: 5. CDR3 length: 15 amino acids. The germline gives CDR1 SGHDN, CDR2 FVKESK. CDR3 in amino acids: CASSPLGQDQETQYF. The CDR3 bases are TGTGCCAGCAGCCCGCTCGGACAGGACCAAGAGACCCAGTACTTC.

This clone came up once. This chain joins TRBV20-1 and TRBJ2-7, with D uncertain. Trimming pared 7 bases from V and 3 bases from J, leaving 10 bases between. The CDR3 consists of 11 residues. CDR1 is DFQATT and CDR2 is SNEGSKA in the germline V gene (reference sequence). The CDR3 bases are TGCAGTGTTAGGAGAATCTACGAGCAGTACTTC. The encoded protein is CSVRRIYEQYF.

The chain recombines TRBV15 with TRBJ2-6; 10 positions match TRBD2. Trimming at V came to 3 bases and at J to 2 bases, leaving 7 bases not matched to a gene. CDR1 is LNHNV, CDR2 YYDKDF, per germline (reference sequence). The CDR3 runs 18 residues. CDR3 in DNA: TGTGCCACCAGCAGGGAAAGCGGGAGGGCCACTGGGGCCAACGTCCTGACTTTC. This encodes CATSRESGRATGANVLTF.

V is TRBV29-1 and J is TRBJ2-7; D possibly corresponds to TRBD1 (5 bases). In germline, CDR1 is SQVTM, CDR2 ANQGSEA. With 8 bases removed from V and 0 bases from J, the gap between germline ends came to 11 bases. The CDR3 sequence is 12 residues long. The CDR3, as DNA: TGCAGCATCGGAGACAGCTCCTACGAGCAGTACTTC. Translation gives CSIGDSSYEQYF.

The rearrangement uses TRBV10-3 and TRBJ1-5, with TRBD1 identical over 10 bases. The ends lost 5 bases at V and 2 bases at J; junction bases unmatched: 12. The germline V gene has CDR1 ENHRY and CDR2 SYGVKD. The CDR3 covers 18 residues. Here the CDR3 DNA reads TGTGCCATCAGTTTCAAGGGACAGGGGAGAGGTGGCAATCAGCCCCAGCATTTT. It encodes CAISFKGQGRGGNQPQHF.

The V and J genes are TRBV5-1 and TRBJ2-5, with 7 bases lining up with TRBD2. CDR1 and CDR2 from the germline V gene are SGHRS and YFSETQ. CDR3 length: 16 residues. The V gene end was trimmed by 3 bases and the J gene end by 5 bases; junction bases not matched to a gene: 13. CDR3 nucleotides: TGCGCCAGCAGCTATACCGGGACTACGGACATCGAGACCCAGTACTTC. This codes for CASSYTGTTDIETQYF.

V is TRBV19 and J is TRBJ2-1; 12 bases fit TRBD2. The CDR3 consists of 17 residues. Trimming cost V 1 base and J 10 bases; bases outside gene matches: 11. Germline lookup yields CDR1 LNHDA and CDR2 SQIVND (reference sequence). The CDR3 DNA sequence: TGTGCCAGTAGTATAGGGCGCGGACTAGCGGGAACGTACGAGCAGTTCTTC. This encodes CASSIGRGLAGTYEQFF.

This clone came up once. The chain links TRBV5-8 to TRBJ2-5, with a weak D call TRBD1 (6 bases). With 0 bases removed from V and 5 bases from J, the gap between germline ends came to 11 bases. The CDR3 length is 14 residues. Germline-derived CDR1 and CDR2 are SGHTS and YDEGEE. Written as DNA, the CDR3 is TGTGCCAGCAGCTTGGGGGGGCTCGGGGAGACCCAGTACTTC. Encoded protein: CASSLGGLGETQYF.

The chain links TRBV4-1 to TRBJ2-1, with D hard to call. V lost 4 bases and J lost 5, with 12 bases in between. This CDR3 spans 14 amino acids. CDR1 is MGHRA, CDR2 YSYEKL, per germline. CDR3 in DNA: TGCGCCAGCAGCCGGGTGCTCGGAGACAATGAGCAGTTCTTC. Its protein product is CASSRVLGDNEQFF.

CDR3 in amino acids: CASSKAGQGSDTQYF. DNA of the CDR3: TGTGCCAGCAGCAAGGCTGGACAGGGTTCTGATACGCAGTATTTT. The J gene is TRBJ2-3, the V gene TRBV21-1; no DNA check was done on the table's D call, TRBD1. TRBV21-1 is designated a pseudogene. The CDR3 is 15 residues long.

In nucleotides, the CDR3 is TGTGCCACCGCCGGGACTTCCCGAGGTACGCAGTATTTT. It translates to CATAGTSRGTQYF. This chain joins TRBV27 and TRBJ2-3, with D maybe TRBD2 (6 bases). CDR3 length equals 13 residues. Germline V gives CDR1 MNHEY, CDR2 SMNVEV (reference sequence). V dropped 10 bases and J dropped 8 bases, with 19 bases sitting between them.

V usage is TRBV28 and J usage is TRBJ1-5, with 9 bases matching TRBD1. V lost 5 bases and J lost 7; bases outside the gene matches: 6. This CDR3 region has 14 residues. From germline, CDR1 is MDHEN and CDR2 SYDVKM. Here the CDR3 DNA reads TGTGCCAGCAGTCCAAGACAGGGGGGGCAGCCCCAGCATTTT. It specifies CASSPRQGGQPQHF.

The gene calls are TRBV7-2 and TRBJ2-5; the D gene is possibly TRBD2 (5 bases). Germline V gives CDR1 SGHTA, CDR2 FQGNSA. The CDR3 runs to 15 residues. V dropped 2 bases and J dropped 5 bases, with 15 bases sitting between them. CDR3 coding DNA: TGTGCCAGCAGCTTATCGACTACCCCGGCGGAGACCCAGTACTTC. Translated: CASSLSTTPAETQYF.

The chain uses TRBV7-9 and TRBJ2-3, with 12 bases matching TRBD2. The CDR3 contains 15 residues. Germline-derived CDR1 and CDR2 are SEHNR and FQNEAQ (reference sequence). J was trimmed by 7 bases and V by 7 bases; bases with no gene match: 9. The CDR3: CASTQRGLAGNTQYF. CDR3 nucleotide sequence: TGTGCCAGCACCCAACGAGGACTAGCGGGAAATACGCAGTATTTT.

The chain links TRBV2 to TRBJ1-5; possible D gene TRBD1, 6 bases. Germline V gives CDR1 SNHLY, CDR2 FYNNEI. This CDR3 region has 15 residues. V lost 5 bases, J lost 3 bases, and 14 bases lay in between. CDR3 nucleotide sequence: TGTGCCAGCAGTCTTCCCGGGACATACAATCAGCCCCAGCATTTT. Translating it yields CASSLPGTYNQPQHF.

The J gene is TRBJ1-4, the V gene TRBV28; D remains ambiguous. V lost 2 bases, J lost 7 bases, and 5 bases lay in between. This CDR3 is built from 12 residues. Germline V gives CDR1 MDHEN, CDR2 SYDVKM. The CDR3: CASSLRIEKLFF. In DNA form, the CDR3 reads TGTGCCAGCAGTTTAAGGATTGAAAAACTGTTTTTT.

The chain uses TRBV29-1 and TRBJ2-4; D gene ambiguous. Per germline, CDR1 SQVTM and CDR2 ANQGSEA. The CDR3 is 12 residues long. The ends were cut back, 5 bases at V and 7 bases at J, with 12 bases in the middle. CDR3 DNA sequence: TGCAGCGTTAAAGGGTCTGGGAACATTCAGTACTTC. It specifies CSVKGSGNIQYF.

The chain has TRBV6-1 and TRBJ1-1; TRBD1 matches at 9 bases. This CDR3 is built from 15 residues. Germline CDR1 MNHNS, CDR2 SASEGT. The J segment lost 1 base and the V segment lost 6 bases, leaving 6 bases of the junction unmatched. The CDR3 sequence: CASSHSDRGNTEAFF. CDR3 in DNA: TGTGCCAGCAGCCACTCGGACAGGGGGAACACTGAAGCTTTCTTT.

The V and J genes are TRBV6-6 and TRBJ2-7, with D possibly matching TRBD1 (5 bases). The CDR3 length is 15 residues. Per germline, CDR1 MNHNY and CDR2 SVGAGI (reference sequence). Trimming shortened V by 0 bases and J by 3 bases, and 12 bases separated the two germline ends. The CDR3 DNA reads TGTGCCAGCAGTTACTCGAATCCCAGGGACTACGAGCAGTACTTC. This gives the protein CASSYSNPRDYEQYF.

This chain links TRBV28 with TRBJ2-5; D unclear. Germline CDR1 reads MDHEN; CDR2 reads SYDVKM. The CDR3 is made up of 14 amino acids. Trimming removed 5 bases from V and 2 bases from J, with 12 bases in between. The CDR3 is CASSVHSKQETQYF. CDR3 DNA sequence: TGTGCCAGCAGTGTCCACAGCAAACAAGAGACCCAGTACTTC.

The chain joins TRBV6-5 to TRBJ2-5; D remains unclear. The J call could be wrong; TRBJ2-7 is a better fit for the DNA end. Per the germline V gene, CDR1 is MNHEY and CDR2 is SVGAGI. The CDR3 has 14 amino acids. The CDR3 DNA reads TGTGCCAGCAGGCGGTTGACGGTGTCCTACGAGCAGTACTTC. Its protein product is CASRRLTVSYEQYF.

V gene TRBV6-1 combines with J gene TRBJ2-7, with D perhaps assigned TRBD1 or TRBD2 (5 bases each). The CDR3 is made up of 14 amino acids. Per the germline V gene, CDR1 is MNHNS and CDR2 is SASEGT. V gave up 6 bases and J gave up 2 bases, with 14 bases separating them. The chain's CDR3 is CASSPGTETYEQYF. In nucleotides, the CDR3 is TGTGCCAGCAGCCCTGGGACCGAAACCTACGAGCAGTACTTC.